This TCR beta chain was sequenced for a study of cytomegalovirus exposure and HLA in healthy donors. Study-wide points: Earlier analysis looked at TCR beta V segments, and most were productive about 90% or about 30% of the time. Among TCR sequences, most were rare, though some public TCRs appeared in many donors. Looking again later, the authors saw that most CMV-associated TCR beta chains seemed HLA-restricted. In a later analysis, donors in an Asian-associated ancestry cluster reportedly had fewer N-insertions in productive TCRs than the cohort mean.

Trimming took 0 bases from V and 6 from J; bases not matched to a gene: 7. Germline CDR1 and CDR2: SGHVS and FNYEAQ. CDR3 length: 16 residues. Only a few counts were recorded for this clone. What it binds is unknown. The PCR was carried out with 60 Vbeta primers and 13 Jbeta primers. Sequencing was performed with immunoSEQ multiplex PCR; in TCRdb, only in-frame clones are kept and a portion is missing. In the table there are some 150,000 clones, around 62% of which are singletons. The origin of this receptor is a man aged 35-49 years in good health and CMV-seronegative. The specimen sequenced was PBMCs. The chain has TRBV7-6 and TRBJ2-7, with TRBD1 identical over 11 bases. The DNA for the CDR3 is TGTGCCAGCAGCTTAGCGGACAGGGGGCGCTGGGGCGAGCAGTACTTC. It translates to CASSLADRGRWGEQYF.